The present T cell receptor beta chain was sequenced within a study of blood T cell repertoires in COVID-19. The overall study: The study drew acute and convalescent COVID-19 samples from the United States, Italy and Spain.

Residents of about two dozen US areas, aged roughly 18 to 89 years, made up the participants. Participants reported their clinical history, and cohort assignment relied on those reports. Trimming cost V 8 bases and J 5 bases, with 16 bases left between them. The germline gives CDR1 ENHRY, CDR2 SYGVKD. The CDR3 spans 13 residues. Original data processing: Estimation of nucleated cell counts was performed using reference gene primer amplification. TCRdb keeps only in-frame clones here, not all; method: immunoSEQ multiplex PCR. The DNA gave D and trimming, while V, J and clone size come from that table. The repertoire includes fewer than 350,000 clones, about 91% of them detected once, and approximately 3% sits in the top ten.

The TCR originated in a man in his forties who had been exposed to COVID-19. The rearrangement links TRBV10-3 to TRBJ2-7, with D perhaps matching TRBD1 (6 bases). Sequencing was done on a sample of PBMCs or T cells enriched from blood (not recorded which). For the CDR3, the DNA is TGTGCCATCCTGGTACAGGGTCACCACGAGCAGTACTTC. Translating it yields CAILVQGHHEQYF.